Listed below are T cell receptor beta chains from one sample, sequenced in a study of shared clonotypes between healthy human individuals. Assay: immunoSEQ multiplex PCR; the TCRdb copy retains only in-frame clones and omits some. The sample has millions of clones, 85% to 95% seen once. The specimen sequenced was naive CD4+ T cells sorted from blood. All receptors come from a man aged 18 to 30 in good health. Both conserved end residues are part of each CDR3. Fields, in order: V gene, D gene, clone size, J gene, CDR3 DNA, CDR3 protein. A D gene is named only where the DNA matches it firmly. The listing skips clone size in some rows; elsewhere it reads once, few, many or a size class.

v_call: TRBV5-4
d_call: NA
clone_size: NA
j_call: TRBJ2-1
cdr3_nt: TGTGCCAGCAGCTTGGCCGTAGCGGAGGTCTACAATGAGCAGTTCTTC
cdr3_aa: CASSLAVAEVYNEQFF

v_call: TRBV7-2
d_call: NA
clone_size: NA
j_call: TRBJ2-6
cdr3_nt: TGTGCCAGCAGCTTAGGCGGAGCCGCTGCCTCTGGGGCCAACGTCCTGACTTTC
cdr3_aa: CASSLGGAAASGANVLTF

v_call: TRBV2
d_call: NA
clone_size: NA
j_call: TRBJ1-4
cdr3_nt: TGTGCCAGCATTATAAGGGAAAAACTGTTTTTT
cdr3_aa: CASIIREKLFF

v_call: TRBV25-1
d_call: NA
clone_size: NA
j_call: TRBJ1-1
cdr3_nt: TGTGCCAGCACCGGTTCCTTGAACACTGAAGCTTTCTTT
cdr3_aa: CASTGSLNTEAFF

v_call: TRBV19
d_call: TRBD2
clone_size: NA
j_call: TRBJ2-1
cdr3_nt: TGTGCCAGTAGTATCCAAGCGGGGTTTCCCTACAATGAGCAGTTCTTC
cdr3_aa: CASSIQAGFPYNEQFF

v_call: TRBV28
d_call: TRBD1
clone_size: NA
j_call: TRBJ2-7
cdr3_nt: TGTGTTACCGGGACAGGGACCTACGAGCAGTACTTC
cdr3_aa: CVTGTGTYEQYF

v_call: TRBV11-3
d_call: TRBD1
clone_size: NA
j_call: TRBJ2-7
cdr3_nt: TGTGCCAGCAGCTCCGGGACAGACTCCTACGAGCAGTACTTC
cdr3_aa: CASSSGTDSYEQYF

v_call: TRBV5-1
d_call: NA
clone_size: NA
j_call: TRBJ1-1
cdr3_nt: TGCGCCAGCAGCGCCTACCTGGGTGAAGCTTTCTTT
cdr3_aa: CASSAYLGEAFF

v_call: TRBV5-1
d_call: TRBD1
clone_size: NA
j_call: TRBJ1-6
cdr3_nt: TGCGCCAGCAGTCTGACAGGGAATTCACCCCTCCACTTT
cdr3_aa: CASSLTGNSPLHF

v_call: TRBV28
d_call: TRBD2
clone_size: once
j_call: TRBJ2-2
cdr3_nt: TGTGCCAGCCTCAGGGAGGGAAACACCGGGGAGCTGTTTTTT
cdr3_aa: CASLREGNTGELFF

v_call: TRBV2
d_call: NA
clone_size: NA
j_call: TRBJ2-1
cdr3_nt: TGTGCCAGCATCCTAGAAGGAGGGTCCTTTGAGCAGTTCTTC
cdr3_aa: CASILEGGSFEQFF

v_call: TRBV10-2
d_call: TRBD2
clone_size: NA
j_call: TRBJ2-1
cdr3_nt: TGCGCCAGCAGTGAGTCTAGCGGGAGGGCCATTGAGCAGTTCTTC
cdr3_aa: CASSESSGRAIEQFF

v_call: TRBV28
d_call: NA
clone_size: once
j_call: TRBJ2-5
cdr3_nt: TGTGCCAGCAGCCTCACGGACCCGTTAAAAGAGACCCAGTACTTC
cdr3_aa: CASSLTDPLKETQYF

v_call: TRBV6-6
d_call: NA
clone_size: NA
j_call: TRBJ2-3
cdr3_nt: TGTGCCAGCAGTTACTCCCTAGCTTATAGCACAGATACGCAGTATTTT
cdr3_aa: CASSYSLAYSTDTQYF

v_call: TRBV19
d_call: NA
clone_size: once
j_call: TRBJ1-4
cdr3_nt: TGTGCCAGTAGCAGGGCCGCCAGTGAAAAACTGTTTTTT
cdr3_aa: CASSRAASEKLFF

v_call: TRBV4-2
d_call: NA
clone_size: NA
j_call: TRBJ1-2
cdr3_nt: TGTGCCAGCAGCCCCCGGCAGGCTCTTAACTATGGCTACACCTTC
cdr3_aa: CASSPRQALNYGYTF

v_call: TRBV9
d_call: TRBD2
clone_size: NA
j_call: TRBJ2-7
cdr3_nt: TGTGCCAGCAGCGTCGGGGGGGCCTTTCCCTACGAGCAGTACTTC
cdr3_aa: CASSVGGAFPYEQYF

v_call: TRBV5-3
d_call: NA
clone_size: NA
j_call: TRBJ2-7
cdr3_nt: TGTGCCAGAAGGAGGCAGGGCCCCTACGAGCAGTACTTC
cdr3_aa: CARRRQGPYEQYF

v_call: TRBV29-1
d_call: TRBD1
clone_size: NA
j_call: TRBJ2-1
cdr3_nt: TGCAGCGGGTTAGACAGGGGGCAAGGAGAGCAGTTCTTC
cdr3_aa: CSGLDRGQGEQFF

v_call: TRBV18
d_call: NA
clone_size: few
j_call: TRBJ1-5
cdr3_nt: TGTGCCAGCTCACCACAGGGCCAAGGGCAGCCCCAGCATTTT
cdr3_aa: CASSPQGQGQPQHF

v_call: TRBV5-1
d_call: TRBD1
clone_size: NA
j_call: TRBJ1-2
cdr3_nt: TGCGCCAGCAGTAGTGGACAGGGTAGTTTCGCTAACTATGGCTACACCTTC
cdr3_aa: CASSSGQGSFANYGYTF

v_call: TRBV10-1
d_call: NA
clone_size: NA
j_call: TRBJ2-2
cdr3_nt: TGCGCCAGCAGTGAGTCTCGGGGGCCGAACACCGGGGAGCTGTTTTTT
cdr3_aa: CASSESRGPNTGELFF

v_call: TRBV6-5
d_call: NA
clone_size: NA
j_call: TRBJ1-5
cdr3_nt: TGTGCCAGCAGTTTCACAGTGGACAGCAATCAGCCCCAGCATTTT
cdr3_aa: CASSFTVDSNQPQHF

v_call: TRBV25-1
d_call: NA
clone_size: NA
j_call: TRBJ1-5
cdr3_nt: TGTGCCAGCAGTGAAGTGGGTAGCAATCAGCCCCAGCATTTT
cdr3_aa: CASSEVGSNQPQHF

v_call: TRBV28
d_call: NA
clone_size: NA
j_call: TRBJ2-7
cdr3_nt: TGTGCCAGCAGTTTCGGCCTCAAAACCTACGAGCAGTACTTC
cdr3_aa: CASSFGLKTYEQYF

v_call: TRBV7-9
d_call: TRBD1
clone_size: NA
j_call: TRBJ1-5
cdr3_nt: TGTGCCAGCAGCCCCGGACAGGGGGCTCGAAGCAATCAGCCCCAGCATTTT
cdr3_aa: CASSPGQGARSNQPQHF